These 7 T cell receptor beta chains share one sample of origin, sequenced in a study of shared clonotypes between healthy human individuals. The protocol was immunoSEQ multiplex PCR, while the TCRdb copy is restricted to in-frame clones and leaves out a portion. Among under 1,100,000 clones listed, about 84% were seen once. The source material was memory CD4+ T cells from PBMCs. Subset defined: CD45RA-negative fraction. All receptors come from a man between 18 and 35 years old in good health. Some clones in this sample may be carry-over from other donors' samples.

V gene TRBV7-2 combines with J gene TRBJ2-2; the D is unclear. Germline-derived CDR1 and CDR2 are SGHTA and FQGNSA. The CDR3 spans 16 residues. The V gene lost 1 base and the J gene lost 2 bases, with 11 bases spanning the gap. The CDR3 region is CASSLVSPPNTGELFF. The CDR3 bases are TGTGCCAGCAGCTTAGTGAGTCCACCTAACACCGGGGAGCTGTTTTTT.

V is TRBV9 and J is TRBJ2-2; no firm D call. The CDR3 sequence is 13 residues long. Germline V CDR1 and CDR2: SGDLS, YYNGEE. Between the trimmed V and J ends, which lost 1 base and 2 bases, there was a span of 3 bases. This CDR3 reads CASSVYNTGELFF. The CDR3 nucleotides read TGTGCCAGCAGCGTATACAACACCGGGGAGCTGTTTTTT.

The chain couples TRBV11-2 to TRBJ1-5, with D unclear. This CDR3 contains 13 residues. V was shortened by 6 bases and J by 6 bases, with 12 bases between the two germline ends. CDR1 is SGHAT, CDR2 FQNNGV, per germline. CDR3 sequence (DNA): TGTGCCAGCAGTATAGGTTTGGGTCAGCCCCAGCATTTT. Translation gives CASSIGLGQPQHF.

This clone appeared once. The CDR3 DNA reads as TGCAGCGTTGGACAGTTCTACGAGCAGTACTTC. Amino acid sequence: CSVGQFYEQYF. The chain is built from TRBV29-1 and TRBJ2-7, with D possibly being TRBD1 (5 bases). Germline V gene lookup returns CDR1 SQVTM and CDR2 ANQGSEA. Trimming took 4 bases from V and 3 from J, leaving 7 bases between them. The CDR3 extends over 11 amino acids.

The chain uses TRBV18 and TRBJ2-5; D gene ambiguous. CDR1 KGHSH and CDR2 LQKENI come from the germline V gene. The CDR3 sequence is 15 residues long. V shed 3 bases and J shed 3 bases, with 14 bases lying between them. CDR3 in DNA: TGTGCCAGCTCACCTCAGCCTACCCCCGAAGAGACCCAGTACTTC. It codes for CASSPQPTPEETQYF.

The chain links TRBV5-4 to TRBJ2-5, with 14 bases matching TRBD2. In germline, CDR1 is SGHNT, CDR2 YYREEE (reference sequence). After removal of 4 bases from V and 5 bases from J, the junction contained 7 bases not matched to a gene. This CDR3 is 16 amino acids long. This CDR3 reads CASSHGTSGSGETQYF. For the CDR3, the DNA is TGTGCCAGCAGCCACGGGACTAGCGGGAGTGGGGAGACCCAGTACTTC.

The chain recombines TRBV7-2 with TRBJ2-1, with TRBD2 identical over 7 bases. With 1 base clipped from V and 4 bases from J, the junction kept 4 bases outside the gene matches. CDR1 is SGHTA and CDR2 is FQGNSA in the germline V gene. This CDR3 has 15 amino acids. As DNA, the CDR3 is TGTGCCAGCAGCTTAGAGGGGACTAATTACAATGAGCAGTTCTTC. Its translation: CASSLEGTNYNEQFF.